The 15 T cell receptor beta chains listed next were all sequenced from one sample in a study of blood T cells in healthy people across ages (dated by TCRdb to 2015 to 2017). The library was obtained by 5' RACE. TCRdb lists the instrument as Illumina HiSeq 2500. A second PCR of roughly 6 to 12 cycles was performed with a sample-barcoded 5' primer and a J-beta primer mix. TCRdb reanalyzed the raw reads on its own, using fastp at Q25 for trimming and MiXCR for clone calling, and kept in-frame beta chains. Every distinct CDR3 protein forms one entry, paired with its most common genes and DNA. This sample lists 600,000 to 850,000 distinct CDR3 sequences; 20% to 30% were detected once. Of the sample, 9% to 9.5% falls within the top ten clones. The data were also submitted as part of a second study, on T cells of mothers and their children.

Sequenced material: blood. Every receptor here comes from a boy aged 10-17 years in good health.

This clonotype was recorded a few times. The chain has TRBV7-2 and TRBJ2-5; 8 bases fit TRBD1. The J call may be mistaken, given a closer DNA end match to TRBJ2-1. The CDR3 totals 17 residues. Per germline, CDR1 SGHTA and CDR2 FQGNSA. For the CDR3, the DNA is TGTGCCAGCAGCTACCGATCAGGGGGCACAAACACGAATGAGCAGTTCTTC. Protein sequence: CASSYRSGGTNTNEQFF.

This clonotype was observed a few times. The CDR3 DNA sequence: TGTGCCAGCAGGTTGGGGGCCCCCGCAGACTATGGCTACACCTTC. Its protein is CASRLGAPADYGYTF. This chain connects TRBV6-6 to TRBJ1-2; D perhaps matches TRBD1 (6 bases). The ends were cut back, 6 bases at V and 3 bases at J, with 17 bases in the middle. This CDR3 has 15 amino acids. Germline loops: CDR1 MNHNY, CDR2 SVGAGI (reference sequence).

This clonotype occurred many times. The chain couples TRBV12-1 to TRBJ1-1; the D call of TRBD1 is as the table states it, not checked on the DNA. TRBV12-1 is deemed a pseudogene. This CDR3 has 15 amino acids. The CDR3 DNA reads as TGTGCCAGCAGTCTCGGACAGGGGATGAACACTGAAGCTTTCTTT. Its translation: CASSLGQGMNTEAFF.

The chain is built from TRBV12-3 or TRBV12-4 and TRBJ2-2, with 9 bases lining up with TRBD1. Trimming cost V 4 bases and J 7 bases; bases outside gene matches: 4. The CDR3 runs 14 residues. CDR3 nucleotide sequence: TGTGCCAGCAGTTCACAGGGGGCCGGCGGGGAGCTGTTTTTT. As protein: CASSSQGAGGELFF.

J is TRBJ2-3 and V is TRBV28; D is unclear. The assigned J gene may be wrong: the sequence end matches TRBJ2-5 better. The CDR3 length is 14 residues. Looked up from germline, CDR1 is MDHEN and CDR2 is SYDVKM. CDR3 loop: CASSSHIYGETQYF. Here the CDR3 DNA reads TGTGCCAGCAGTTCACACATATACGGGGAGACCCAGTACTTC.

The sample holds a few counts of this clonotype. The V call is TRBV29-1, the J call TRBJ2-1, with D maybe TRBD1 (5 bases). With the DNA end fitting TRBJ2-7 better, the J assignment may be wrong. The CDR3 contains 11 residues. The germline V gene has CDR1 SQVTM and CDR2 ANQGSEA. The CDR3 reads CSVLQVYEQYF. DNA for the CDR3: TGCAGCGTTCTACAGGTCTACGAGCAGTACTTC.

This clonotype was recorded a few times. V gene TRBV12-5 combines with J gene TRBJ2-1; the D gene is possibly TRBD2 (7 bases). The CDR3 spans 17 residues. V lost 1 base to trimming and J lost 0 bases, with 13 bases between them. Germline V CDR1 and CDR2: LGHNT, FRNRAP. This chain's CDR3 is CASGLALRGLSYNEQFF. The DNA for the CDR3 is TGTGCTAGTGGTTTGGCCTTGCGGGGGCTCTCCTACAATGAGCAGTTCTTC.

The CDR3 region is CASSQAGLSGGIFYEQYF. The CDR3 DNA reads as TGTGCCAGCAGCCAAGCGGGGTTGAGCGGGGGGATTTTTTACGAGCAGTACTTC. The chain has TRBV4-2 and TRBJ2-7, with 9 bases matching TRBD2. The CDR3 sequence is 18 residues long. Germline assignment: CDR1 LGHNA and CDR2 YNFKEQ. V lost 1 base to trimming and J lost 4 bases; unmatched junction nucleotides: 14.

The chain recombines TRBV6-5 with TRBJ1-6; D may be TRBD1 (5 bases). The CDR3 consists of 16 residues. Germline-derived CDR1 and CDR2 are MNHEY and SVGAGI. V dropped 2 bases and J dropped 7 bases, with 15 bases sitting between them. CDR3 DNA: TGTGCCAGCAGTTACGGTCTCCGGGACCTAAATTCACCCCTCCACTTT. Encoded protein: CASSYGLRDLNSPLHF.

The V gene is TRBV3-1, the J gene TRBJ1-1; TRBD1 might be the D (6 bases). V shed 3 bases and J shed 4 bases, with 12 bases lying between them. Germline values: CDR1 LGHDT, CDR2 YNNKEL (reference sequence). The CDR3 runs 14 residues. CDR3 DNA: TGTGCCAGCAGCCAGAGAGGGGGGAGCACTGAAGCTTTCTTT. Protein sequence: CASSQRGGSTEAFF.

The chain combines TRBV6-1 with TRBJ2-7; D remains ambiguous. Germline CDR1 and CDR2: MNHNS and SASEGT. This CDR3 is 12 amino acids long. V was pared by 6 bases and J by 0 bases, with 6 bases between. The CDR3 loop is CASSMSSYEQYF. The CDR3 nucleotides read TGTGCCAGCAGCATGAGCTCCTACGAGCAGTACTTC.

V gene TRBV10-3 combines with J gene TRBJ2-7; D perhaps matches TRBD2 (6 bases). Germline CDR1 ENHRY, CDR2 SYGVKD. V shed 11 bases and J shed 7 bases, with 18 bases lying between them. This CDR3 region has 12 residues. The CDR3 is CAAQEGSPEQYF. The CDR3 nucleotides are TGTGCCGCCCAGGAGGGCAGTCCAGAGCAGTACTTC.

V gene TRBV24-1 combines with J gene TRBJ2-1; no firm D call. Between the trimmed V and J ends, which lost 2 bases and 0 bases, there was a span of 4 bases. Germline assignment: CDR1 KGHDR and CDR2 SFDVKD. The length of the CDR3 is 14 residues. DNA for the CDR3: TGTGCCACCAGTGATTACTCCTCCTACAATGAGCAGTTCTTC. This codes for CATSDYSSYNEQFF.

The chain recombines TRBV20-1 with TRBJ1-2; D gene uncertain. CDR3 length: 13 residues. V was clipped by 0 bases and J by 0 bases, with 5 bases between them. The V gene's germline CDR1 is DFQATT and CDR2 SNEGSKA (reference sequence). CDR3: CSARDPSNYGYTF. In DNA form, the CDR3 reads TGCAGTGCTAGAGATCCATCTAACTATGGCTACACCTTC.

This chain joins TRBV2 and TRBJ2-5; the D gene is possibly TRBD2 (6 bases). Germline CDR1 and CDR2: SNHLY and FYNNEI. The CDR3 loop spans 16 amino acids. V was clipped by 5 bases and J by 2 bases, with 18 bases between them. CDR3 sequence reads: CASSPWEVRPQETQYF. Here the CDR3 DNA reads TGTGCCAGCAGTCCCTGGGAGGTTCGGCCTCAAGAGACCCAGTACTTC.